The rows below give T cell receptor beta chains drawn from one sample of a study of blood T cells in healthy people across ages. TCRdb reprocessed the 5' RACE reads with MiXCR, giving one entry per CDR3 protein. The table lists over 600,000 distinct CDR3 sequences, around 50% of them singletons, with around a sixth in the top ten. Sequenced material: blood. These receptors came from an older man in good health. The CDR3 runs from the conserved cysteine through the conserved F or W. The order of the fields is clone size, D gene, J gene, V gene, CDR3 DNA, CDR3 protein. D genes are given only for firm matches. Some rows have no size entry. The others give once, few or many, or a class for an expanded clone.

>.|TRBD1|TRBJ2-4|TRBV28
TGTGCCAGCAGTACGGAGGGGACAGGGTCGAGTGAGCAGTACTTC
CASSTEGTGSSEQYF
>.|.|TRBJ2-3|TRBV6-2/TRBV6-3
TGTGCCAGCAGTTGGTACGGCGGTAGCACAGATACGCAGTATTTT
CASSWYGGSTDTQYF
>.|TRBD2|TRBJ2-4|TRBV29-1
TGCAGCGTTGAAGCACGGACTAGTTTAGGCATTCAGTACTTC
CSVEARTSLGIQYF
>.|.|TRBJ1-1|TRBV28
TGTGCCAGCGGACCCCGTGAAGCTTTCTTT
CASGPREAFF
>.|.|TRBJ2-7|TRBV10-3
TGTGCCATCAGTGAGTCGAACGGGCAGTACGAGCAGTACTTC
CAISESNGQYEQYF
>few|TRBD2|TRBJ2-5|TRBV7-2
TGTGCCAGCAGCTTAGACGGACTAGCGGGGCTGTACCAAGAGACCCAGTACTTC
CASSLDGLAGLYQETQYF
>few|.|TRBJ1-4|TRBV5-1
TGCGCCAGCAGCCCGGGCGACCGCGGTACGGATTCAAAACTGTTTTTT
CASSPGDRGTDSKLFF
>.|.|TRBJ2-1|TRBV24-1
TGTGCCACCAGTTTAGCCGGCAATGAGCAGTTCTTC
CATSLAGNEQFF
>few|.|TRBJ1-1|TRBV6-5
TGTGCCTCTAAGGTTGGCACTGAAGCTTTCTTT
CASKVGTEAFF
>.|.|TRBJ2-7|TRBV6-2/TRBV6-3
TGTGCCAGCAGTTGCCAGCGCTACGAGCAGTACTTC
CASSCQRYEQYF
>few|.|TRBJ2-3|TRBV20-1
TGCAGTGCTGAGGTTGGACTCGTGGGGAGGAATACGCAGTATTTT
CSAEVGLVGRNTQYF
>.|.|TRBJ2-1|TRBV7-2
TGTGCCAGCAGCTTACAGCCCACTACAACACGATCCCACAATGAGCAGTTCTTC
CASSLQPTTTRSHNEQFF
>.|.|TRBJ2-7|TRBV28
TGTGCCAGCAGTTTTATACAGGGGACTGTCTCCTACGAGCAGTACTTC
CASSFIQGTVSYEQYF
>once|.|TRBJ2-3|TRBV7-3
TGTGCCAGCAGCCTACCTGGGACAAGGCTTACAGATACGCAGTATTTT
CASSLPGTRLTDTQYF
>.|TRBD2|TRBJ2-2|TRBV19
TGTGCCAGTATACAGAGCGGGAGATTTCCCGGGGAGCTGTTTTTT
CASIQSGRFPGELFF
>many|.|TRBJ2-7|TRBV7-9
TGTGCCAGCAGCTTAGGCCCCGGTCAGAGCTCCTACGAGCAGTACTTC
CASSLGPGQSSYEQYF
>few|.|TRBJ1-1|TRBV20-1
TGCAGTGCTAGGGGCGGGGGGCTAGGAGCTTTCTTT
CSARGGGLGAFF
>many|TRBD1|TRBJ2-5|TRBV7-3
TGTGCCAGCAGCCCCGGCCAGGGACAGCAAGAGACCCAGTACTTC
CASSPGQGQQETQYF
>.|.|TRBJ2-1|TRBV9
TGTGCCAGCAGCGTAGCGCGGGAGCAGTTCTTC
CASSVAREQFF
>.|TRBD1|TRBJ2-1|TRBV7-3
TGTGCCAGCAGCACCGGGACAGGGGGCCGCTCCTACAATGAGCAGTTCTTC
CASSTGTGGRSYNEQFF
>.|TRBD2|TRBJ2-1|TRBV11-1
TGTGCCAGCAGCTTCGTCGGGACTAGCGGGAAGTTCTCCTACAATGAGCAGTTCTTC
CASSFVGTSGKFSYNEQFF
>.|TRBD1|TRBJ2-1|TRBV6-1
TGTGCCAGCAGTGCGTTAACCGGGACAGGGGCGCTGTTCTTC
CASSALTGTGALFF
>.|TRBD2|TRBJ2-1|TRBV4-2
TGTGCCAGCAGCGGACGGCTGGCGGGAGTGGGAAATGAGCAGTTCTTC
CASSGRLAGVGNEQFF
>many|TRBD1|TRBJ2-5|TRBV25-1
TGTGCCAGCAGCACCGGGACAGTCCAAGAGACCCAGTACTTC
CASSTGTVQETQYF
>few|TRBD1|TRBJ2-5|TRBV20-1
TGCAGTGCTAGAGACGACAGGGTTACGAAGACCCAGTACTTC
CSARDDRVTKTQYF
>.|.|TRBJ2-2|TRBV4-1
TGCGCCAGCAGCCAAGGGAGTAGCGGACTAAAGACCGGGGAGCTGTTTTTT
CASSQGSSGLKTGELFF
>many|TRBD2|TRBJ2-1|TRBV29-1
TGCAGCGTTCCTAGGCTCGGCGGGAGCTCCTACAATGAGCAGTTCTTC
CSVPRLGGSSYNEQFF
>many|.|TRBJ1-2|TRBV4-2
TGTGCCAGCAGCCAAGGGGGGAACTATGGCTACACCTTC
CASSQGGNYGYTF
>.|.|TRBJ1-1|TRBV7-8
TGTGCCAGCAGCTTAATGGGGCAGGGTTTCACTGAAGCTTTCTTT
CASSLMGQGFTEAFF
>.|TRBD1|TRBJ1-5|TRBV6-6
TGTGCCAGCAGTAGTGACAGGGTGGAACAGCCCCAGCATTTT
CASSSDRVEQPQHF
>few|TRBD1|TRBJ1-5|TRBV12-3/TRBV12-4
TGTGCCAGCAGTTTAGAGGGACAGAGCAATCAGCCCCAGCATTTT
CASSLEGQSNQPQHF
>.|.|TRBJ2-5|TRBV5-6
TGTGCCAGCAGCTTGGGTGGGGAAACCTGGAAGACCCAGTACTTC
CASSLGGETWKTQYF
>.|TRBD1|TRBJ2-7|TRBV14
TGTGCCAGCAACCGACCGGGGACAGAGCAATTCTCCTACGAGCAGTACTTC
CASNRPGTEQFSYEQYF
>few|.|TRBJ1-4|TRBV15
TGTGCCACCAGCAGAGCCGCGGAGAATGAAAAACTGTTTTTT
CATSRAAENEKLFF
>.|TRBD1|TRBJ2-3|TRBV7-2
TGTGCCAGCAGCTTAGCGGCGCAGGGGGCAGATACGCAGTATTTT
CASSLAAQGADTQYF
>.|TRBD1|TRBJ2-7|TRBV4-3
TGCGCCAGCAGCCAAGGGGCGGGACAGGGCTACGAGCAGTACTTC
CASSQGAGQGYEQYF
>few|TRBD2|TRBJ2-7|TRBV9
TGTGCCAGCAGCGTAGGGTCTAGCGGACAATACGAGCAGTACTTC
CASSVGSSGQYEQYF
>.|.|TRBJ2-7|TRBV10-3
TGTGCCATCAGGGTAGGAAAGAGCTCCTACAATGAGCAGTACTTC
CAIRVGKSSYNEQYF
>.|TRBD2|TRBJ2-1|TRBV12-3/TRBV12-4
TGTGCCAGCAGTGCGACTAGCGGGATAGGTGAGCAGTTCTTC
CASSATSGIGEQFF
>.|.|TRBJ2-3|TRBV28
TGTGCCAGCAGTTCCCTGGGCAGGGCAGATACGCAGTATTTT
CASSSLGRADTQYF
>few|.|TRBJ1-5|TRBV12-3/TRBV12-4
TGTGCCAGCAGCATAGGACAGAGCAATCAGCCCCAGCATTTT
CASSIGQSNQPQHF
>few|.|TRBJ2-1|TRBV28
TGTGCCAGCAGCCCCAGACCTGGGACGGCGAACTCCTACAATGAGCAGTTCTTC
CASSPRPGTANSYNEQFF
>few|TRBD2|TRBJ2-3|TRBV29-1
TGCAGCGTTCGGGTCGGGAGGGCCACAGATACGCAGTATTTT
CSVRVGRATDTQYF
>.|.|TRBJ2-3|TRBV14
TGTGCCAGCAGCCAAAACACCGATGGCACAGATACGCAGTATTTT
CASSQNTDGTDTQYF
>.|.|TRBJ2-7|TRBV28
TGTGCCAGCAGTTTGTTTGGTGGGTATAGCTCCTACAATGAGCAGTACTTC
CASSLFGGYSSYNEQYF
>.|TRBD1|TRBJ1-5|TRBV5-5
TGTGCCAGCAGCTCGGACAGGTTGGATATGGGCAATCAGCCCCAGCATTTT
CASSSDRLDMGNQPQHF
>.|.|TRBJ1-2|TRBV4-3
TGCGCCAGCAGCCAAGAGTCAACCTCAAACTATGGCTACACCTTC
CASSQESTSNYGYTF
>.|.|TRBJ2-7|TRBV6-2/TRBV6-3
TGTGCCAGCAGTTACTCTGGCAGGGGTTCACTCTACAAGCAGTACTTC
CASSYSGRGSLYKQYF